Listed below are T cell receptor beta chains from one sample, sequenced in a study of beta chain features in type 1 diabetes. TCRdb keeps only in-frame clones here, not all; method: immunoSEQ multiplex PCR. Of hundreds of thousands of clones listed, around 9.3% are singletons. Sequencing was performed on central memory CD4+ T cells from blood. The receptors shown here come from a man aged 30 to 39 with type 1 diabetes. Each CDR3 is given with its conserved first and last residue. A D gene is named only where the DNA matches it firmly. Clone size is given for some rows only: seen once, a few or many times, or a class if the clone is expanded.

>TRBJ2-7|few|TRBV7-2|TRBD1
TGTGCCAGCAGCCCAGGACAGGGGGGCGAGCAGTACTTC
CASSPGQGGEQYF
>TRBJ1-1|NA|TRBV18|NA
TGTGCCAGCTCACCACGTACAGCTGACACTGAAGCTTTCTTT
CASSPRTADTEAFF
>TRBJ2-1|few|TRBV5-6|NA
TGTGCCAGCAGCTTGATAGGGACGAATGAGCAGTTCTTC
CASSLIGTNEQFF
>TRBJ1-3|few|TRBV19|NA
TGTGCCAGCAGGGGAAATGGAAACACCATATATTTT
CASRGNGNTIYF
>TRBJ1-6|NA|TRBV2|NA
TGTGCCAGCACTATACAGGGCGCCCTTAGTTCACCCCTCCACTTT
CASTIQGALSSPLHF
>TRBJ2-3|few|TRBV7-9|NA
TGTGCCAGCAGCTTATCAGGGGCCAGGGATACGCAGTATTTT
CASSLSGARDTQYF
>TRBJ1-1|NA|TRBV6-5|NA
TGTGCCAGCAGTTACTCGAAGGTGGTCCCGAACACTGAAGCTTTCTTT
CASSYSKVVPNTEAFF
>TRBJ2-1|many|TRBV27|NA
TGTGCCAGCGGAAGGAACGGGGGCCGCAATGAGCAGTTCTTC
CASGRNGGRNEQFF
>TRBJ2-7|few|TRBV5-1|NA
TGCGCCAGCAGCTTAAGGGACATCGCCGACTACGAGCAGTACTTC
CASSLRDIADYEQYF
>TRBJ2-3|few|TRBV29-1|TRBD1
TGCAGCGTCAAACAGGGGTCTAGCACAGATACGCAGTATTTT
CSVKQGSSTDTQYF
>TRBJ2-2|few|TRBV9|NA
TGTGCCAGCAGCGTAGGCCAGGGCTCAACTCCAACCGGGGAGCTGTTTTTT
CASSVGQGSTPTGELFF
>TRBJ1-1|many|TRBV4-3|NA
TGCGCCAGCAGCCAAGGTCGTCGGACTGAAGCTTTCTTT
CASSQGRRTEAFF
>TRBJ1-3|few|TRBV18|TRBD1
TGTGCCAGCTCACCGGGACTCGCCGCGGGACAGGGGGGAAACACCATATATTTT
CASSPGLAAGQGGNTIYF
>TRBJ1-1|NA|TRBV7-2|NA
TGTGCCAGCAGCTTTAGTAGCATGAACACTGAAGCTTTCTTT
CASSFSSMNTEAFF
>TRBJ1-1|NA|TRBV6-5|NA
TGTGCCAGCAGTTACCACCGGGACATTGGAACTGAAGCTTTCTTT
CASSYHRDIGTEAFF
>TRBJ2-3|few|TRBV27|NA
TGTGCCAGCAGTCCGCAACAGGGTAAACACGATACGCAGTATTTT
CASSPQQGKHDTQYF
>TRBJ2-4|NA|TRBV6-5|TRBD1
TGTGTTAGCATACAGGGGGCCAGTCAAAACATTCAGTACTTC
CVSIQGASQNIQYF
>TRBJ1-1|few|TRBV9|NA
TGTGCCAGCAGCGTTCACCAGAACACTGAAGCTTTCTTT
CASSVHQNTEAFF
>TRBJ2-7|NA|TRBV29-1|TRBD1
TGCAGCGTCCTCCGGGACAGGGGAACTGGCGAGCAGTACTTC
CSVLRDRGTGEQYF
>TRBJ2-5|NA|TRBV5-6|NA
TGTGCCAGCAGCTTGAGTGGTATCCAAGAGACCCAGTACTTC
CASSLSGIQETQYF
>TRBJ1-1|NA|TRBV5-1|NA
TGCGCCAGCAGCTTGGCCAAGGGGACTGAAGCTTTCTTT
CASSLAKGTEAFF
>TRBJ2-2|NA|TRBV7-2|NA
TGTGCCAGCAGCTTAGACATCGGCACCGGGGAGCTGTTTTTT
CASSLDIGTGELFF
>TRBJ1-1|few|TRBV30|NA
TGTGCCTGGAGTGTTGGTCAGGGGAACACTGAAGCTTTCTTT
CAWSVGQGNTEAFF
>TRBJ2-5|few|TRBV7-2|TRBD2
TGTGCCAGCAGCCGCGGGGGGGTCCCCGGCCGGGCCCAGTACTTC
CASSRGGVPGRAQYF
>TRBJ2-6|NA|TRBV9|NA
TGTGCCAGCAGCGTAGTAGGAGGGGTCGGAGCCAACGTCCTGACTTTC
CASSVVGGVGANVLTF
>TRBJ1-1|NA|TRBV7-2|NA
TGTGCCAGCAGCTTAAGTTGGGACACTGAAGCTTTCTTT
CASSLSWDTEAFF
>TRBJ2-3|many|TRBV19|TRBD2
TGTGCCAGTAGTCCTACTAGGACTAGCGGGGGCCGCGGCACAGATACGCAGTATTTT
CASSPTRTSGGRGTDTQYF
>TRBJ2-1|NA|TRBV14|NA
TGTGCCAGCAGTCGACTAGTCCTCGGTGAGCAGTTCTTC
CASSRLVLGEQFF
>TRBJ1-1|few|TRBV5-6|TRBD1
TGTGCCAGCAGCTTTACACAGGGGCCAGCTTTCTTT
CASSFTQGPAFF
>TRBJ2-1|few|TRBV18|NA
TGTGCCAGCTCTTACCCCGATGAGCAGTTCTTC
CASSYPDEQFF
>TRBJ2-5|NA|TRBV11-2|NA
TGTGCCAGCAGCCCCGGATCCAGTCACCAAGAGACCCAGTACTTC
CASSPGSSHQETQYF
>TRBJ1-5|NA|TRBV10-3|NA
TGTGCCATCAGTGAGTCTGGGGTGGGCAATCAGCCCCAGCATTTT
CAISESGVGNQPQHF